These T cell receptor beta chains were read from a single sample in a study of graft-versus-host responses after intestinal transplantation. Libraries were prepared by immunoSEQ multiplex PCR; TCRdb keeps only in-frame clonotypes and omits some of them. The table records approximately 86,000 clones, about nine tenths of them present only once. These receptors' antigens are unknown. This specimen consisted of unstimulated CD8+ T cells sorted from spleen or lymph node cells, obtained before transplant. The receptors shown here come from a human donor who was the organ donor for an intestinal transplant. CDR3s include the opening cysteine and the closing phenylalanine or tryptophan. D genes are given only for firm matches. The listing skips clone size in some rows; elsewhere it reads once, few, many or a size class.

TRBJ2-7,TRBD1,TRBV10-3,NA,14,CAIRDRGEGYEQYF,TGTGCCATTCGGGACAGGGGAGAAGGATACGAGCAGTACTTC
TRBJ2-7,TRBD2,TRBV5-4,NA,14,CASSLAGGGYEQYF,TGTGCCAGCAGCTTGGCCGGGGGGGGCTACGAGCAGTACTTC
TRBJ2-4,TRBD2,TRBV25-1,NA,17,CASSEGVAGGPGDIQYF,TGTGCCAGCAGTGAAGGGGTAGCGGGGGGGCCTGGGGACATTCAGTACTTC
TRBJ2-2,TRBD2,TRBV9,NA,16,CASSVELAGAFGELFF,TGTGCCAGCAGCGTAGAGCTAGCGGGGGCGTTCGGGGAGCTGTTTTTT
TRBJ1-6,NA,TRBV5-4,NA,17,CASSLKAGSSYNSPLHF,TGTGCCAGCAGCTTGAAGGCGGGGAGCTCCTATAATTCACCCCTCCACTTT
TRBJ2-5,NA,TRBV28,NA,12,CASSSRVETQYF,TGTGCCAGCAGTTCCAGGGTAGAGACCCAGTACTTC
TRBJ1-5,NA,TRBV4-1,once,14,CASSQDPGNQPQHF,TGCGCCAGCAGCCAAGATCCGGGCAATCAGCCCCAGCATTTT
TRBJ1-2,NA,TRBV5-6,NA,17,CASSLDRGGLANYGYTF,TGTGCCAGCAGCTTGGACCGGGGAGGGCTAGCTAACTATGGCTACACCTTC
TRBJ1-2,NA,TRBV6-6,NA,16,CASSYSPTRGNYGYTF,TGTGCCAGCAGTTACTCGCCTACCAGGGGTAACTATGGCTACACCTTC
TRBJ1-2,TRBD1,TRBV4-1,NA,13,CASSPAPGQGYTF,TGCGCCAGCAGCCCAGCCCCGGGACAGGGCTACACCTTC
TRBJ2-1,TRBD2,TRBV30,NA,16,CAWSDGETSGYNEQFF,TGTGCCTGGAGTGACGGGGAGACTAGCGGCTACAATGAGCAGTTCTTC
TRBJ2-3,TRBD2,TRBV6-6,NA,15,CASSYGLAGTDTQYF,TGTGCCAGCAGTTACGGGCTAGCGGGAACAGATACGCAGTATTTT
TRBJ2-7,NA,TRBV7-6,NA,13,CASSLKPSYEQYF,TGTGCCAGCAGCCTAAAGCCCTCTTACGAGCAGTACTTC
TRBJ1-1,NA,TRBV4-1,once,14,CASSQVGANAEAFF,TGCGCCAGCAGCCAAGTTGGGGCTAACGCTGAAGCTTTCTTT
TRBJ1-4,NA,TRBV2,NA,15,CASTAWGATNEKLFF,TGTGCCAGCACAGCCTGGGGGGCAACTAATGAAAAACTGTTTTTT
TRBJ1-3,NA,TRBV7-6,NA,13,CASSPETPTGIYF,TGTGCCAGCAGCCCGGAGACCCCAACGGGCATATATTTT
TRBJ2-7,NA,TRBV29-1,NA,13,CSVADRLNYEQYF,TGCAGCGTCGCCGACAGGTTGAACTACGAGCAGTACTTC
TRBJ1-1,NA,TRBV5-1,NA,12,CASSPGGTEAFF,TGCGCCAGCAGCCCAGGTGGCACTGAAGCTTTCTTT
TRBJ1-2,NA,TRBV7-9,NA,13,CASSPGEDYGYTF,TGTGCCAGCAGCCCCGGGGAAGATTATGGCTACACCTTC
TRBJ2-3,NA,TRBV4-1,NA,17,CASSQSPPALSTDTQYF,TGCGCCAGCAGCCAAAGCCCCCCCGCCCTTAGCACAGATACGCAGTATTTT
TRBJ1-2,NA,TRBV11-2,NA,15,CASSSDLGGASGYTF,TGTGCCAGCAGCTCAGACCTTGGGGGGGCGTCCGGCTACACCTTC
TRBJ1-5,TRBD1,TRBV23-1,once,13,CASNRGENQPQHF,TGCGCCAGCAACAGGGGGGAGAATCAGCCCCAGCATTTT
TRBJ2-1,TRBD2,TRBV7-8,NA,15,CASSLSSGIYNEQFF,TGTGCCAGCAGCCTAAGTAGCGGGATCTACAATGAGCAGTTCTTC
TRBJ2-7,NA,TRBV5-5,NA,14,CASSLSQGYYEQYF,TGTGCCAGCAGCTTAAGCCAGGGTTACTACGAGCAGTACTTC
TRBJ2-1,NA,TRBV2,NA,19,CASGGLGTGVLAGYNEQFF,TGTGCCAGCGGAGGCCTCGGGACAGGGGTCCTAGCGGGGTACAATGAGCAGTTCTTC
TRBJ2-7,NA,TRBV11-2,NA,13,CASSWDISYEQYF,TGTGCCAGCAGCTGGGACATCTCCTACGAGCAGTACTTC
TRBJ1-6,NA,TRBV6-1,NA,16,CASSESVWGSNSPLHF,TGTGCCAGCAGTGAATCGGTTTGGGGCAGTAATTCACCCCTCCACTTT
TRBJ2-3,TRBD1,TRBV20-1,NA,11,CSAGTGDTQYF,TGCAGTGCGGGGACAGGAGATACGCAGTATTTT
TRBJ2-1,NA,TRBV28,NA,14,CASSLTGTYNEQFF,TGTGCCAGCAGTCTGACAGGAACCTACAATGAGCAGTTCTTC
TRBJ1-4,TRBD1,TRBV4-3,NA,16,CASSQEVDRVNEKLFF,TGCGCCAGCAGCCAAGAGGTTGACAGGGTTAATGAAAAACTGTTTTTT
TRBJ2-1,NA,TRBV6-1,NA,16,CASSESVTRRLDEQFF,TGTGCCAGCAGTGAAAGTGTGACTAGACGTCTGGATGAGCAGTTCTTC
TRBJ2-7,TRBD2,TRBV2,NA,18,CASSGPQKGRGGFDEQYF,TGTGCCAGCAGTGGCCCCCAAAAGGGGCGCGGGGGATTCGACGAGCAGTACTTC
TRBJ2-1,TRBD1,TRBV7-2,NA,15,CATQTGLSSYNEQFF,TGTGCCACACAGACAGGGTTGAGCTCCTACAATGAGCAGTTCTTC
TRBJ1-1,NA,TRBV10-3,NA,14,CAISEGPLNTEAFF,TGTGCCATCAGTGAGGGGCCCTTGAACACTGAAGCTTTCTTT
TRBJ2-2,TRBD2,TRBV4-2,NA,19,CASSQLGLAGRSNTGELFF,TGTGCCAGCAGCCAATTGGGACTAGCGGGGCGTTCGAACACCGGGGAGCTGTTTTTT
TRBJ1-1,NA,TRBV4-3,NA,15,CASSQWGGRLTEAFF,TGCGCCAGCAGCCAGTGGGGGGGGAGGCTCACTGAAGCTTTCTTT
TRBJ2-7,NA,TRBV5-1,NA,12,CASSLDTLEQYF,TGCGCCAGCAGCTTGGATACCCTCGAGCAGTACTTC
TRBJ2-3,TRBD2,TRBV7-2,once,15,CASSSSGGRRDTQYF,TGTGCCAGCAGCTCTAGCGGGGGGCGAAGGGATACGCAGTATTTT
TRBJ2-1,TRBD2,TRBV2,NA,15,CASRGTSGGADEQFF,TGTGCCAGCAGGGGGACTAGCGGGGGGGCGGATGAGCAGTTCTTC
TRBJ2-5,TRBD2,TRBV28,NA,14,CASSSTGTKETQYF,TGTGCCAGCAGTTCCACCGGGACTAAAGAGACCCAGTACTTC
TRBJ1-5,NA,TRBV5-6,NA,14,CASSLWTVNQPQHF,TGTGCCAGCAGCTTGTGGACAGTTAATCAGCCCCAGCATTTT
TRBJ1-3,NA,TRBV9,once,13,CASRGGSGNTIYF,TGTGCCAGTAGGGGGGGGTCTGGAAACACCATATATTTT
TRBJ1-5,NA,TRBV9,NA,14,CASSGSGGNQPQHF,TGTGCCAGCAGCGGATCCGGGGGCAATCAGCCCCAGCATTTT
TRBJ1-3,TRBD1,TRBV4-1,few,16,CASSQESGGIGNTIYF,TGCGCCAGCAGCCAAGAATCAGGGGGCATTGGAAACACCATATATTTT
TRBJ2-5,TRBD1,TRBV27,NA,13,CASSLGTGWTQYF,TGTGCCAGCAGTTTAGGGACAGGGTGGACCCAGTACTTC
TRBJ2-1,NA,TRBV27,NA,12,CASRRNHNEQFF,TGTGCCAGCAGGCGAAATCACAATGAGCAGTTCTTC
TRBJ1-1,TRBD1,TRBV19,NA,15,CASSSWGQGNTEAFF,TGTGCCAGTTCGTCCTGGGGACAGGGGAACACTGAAGCTTTCTTT
TRBJ2-7,NA,TRBV7-2,NA,14,CASSLGSSPYEQYF,TGTGCCAGCAGCTTAGGCAGTAGCCCCTACGAGCAGTACTTC
TRBJ2-2,NA,TRBV19,NA,13,CASSMTTTGELFF,TGTGCCAGTAGTATGACAACCACCGGGGAGCTGTTTTTT
TRBJ1-6,NA,TRBV7-9,NA,15,CAIFSLREDNSPLHF,TGTGCCATTTTCTCTCTCCGGGAAGATAATTCACCCCTCCACTTT
TRBJ2-5,NA,TRBV14,NA,13,CASSQANEETQYF,TGTGCCAGCAGCCAAGCAAATGAAGAGACCCAGTACTTC